These 20 T cell receptor beta chains originate from one sample sequenced in a study of human T cells and chemical hapten exposure (dated by TCRdb to about 2021). The time point label, as the study defines it: patch test 2, 6 weeks after DPC sensitization. Sample treatment or condition, as interpreted from the label and publication: therapeutic diphenylcyclopropenone sensitization with weekly scalp DPC. Libraries were constructed by RACE. Sequencing took place on a NextSeq 500. Through fastp at Q25 and MiXCR, TCRdb rebuilt clones from the public reads, retaining in-frame beta chains. Here each entry gathers all rows of one CDR3 protein and keeps the most common genes and DNA. The sample table holds tens of thousands of distinct CDR3 sequences, of which approximately 10% were seen once. The ten largest clones represent around 2.2% of the sample. The source material was whole blood, sampled in connection with sensitization to the hapten diphenylcyclopropenone (DPC). Receptors were obtained from a man in his forties or fifties with alopecia areata. Some clones in this sample may be carry-over from other donors' samples.

This chain uses TRBV30 with TRBJ2-1; D may be TRBD1 or TRBD2 (7 bases each). Germline V gene lookup returns CDR1 GTSNPN and CDR2 SVGIG (reference sequence). This CDR3 has 13 amino acids. Trimming removed 5 bases from V and 10 bases from J, with 18 bases in between. The CDR3 DNA sequence: TGTGCCTGGGAGTTCCGACAGGGAGGGGAGCAGTTCTTC. Protein product: CAWEFRQGGEQFF. Full variable domain (outside the CDR3, taken from reference TRBV30 and TRBJ2-1): SQTIHQWPATLVQPVGSPLSLECTVEGTSNPNLYWYRQAAGRGLQLLFYSVGIGQISSEVPQNLSASRPQDRQFILSSKKLLLSDSGFYLCAWEFRQGGEQFFGPGTRLTVL.

This clonotype was counted between two and nine times. The chain uses TRBV6-2 or TRBV6-3 and TRBJ2-5, with D possibly matching TRBD1 (5 bases). This CDR3 contains 14 residues. Germline loops: CDR1 MNHEY, CDR2 SVGEGT. V lost 3 bases to trimming and J lost 7 bases, with 15 bases between them. For the CDR3, the DNA is TGTGCCAGCAGTTATACCCAGGGCATCTCGACCCAGTACTTC. This encodes CASSYTQGISTQYF.

The sample holds a few counts of this clonotype. The chain recombines TRBV29-1 with TRBJ1-1; TRBD1 matches at 7 bases. Germline CDR1 is SQVTM and CDR2 is ANQGSEA. The CDR3 is 14 amino acids. With 6 bases clipped from V and 1 base from J, the junction kept 8 bases outside the gene matches. The CDR3, as DNA: TGCAGCGTAAGGGGACAGTCTCGGAACACTGAAGCTTTCTTT. Translating it yields CSVRGQSRNTEAFF.

This clonotype was found a few times. This chain links TRBV5-1 with TRBJ2-2; 10 nucleotides agree with TRBD2. The CDR3 totals 15 residues. The V and J ends lost 2 bases and 3 bases, in that order; junction bases with no gene match: 1. Germline CDR1 reads SGHRS; CDR2 reads YFSETQ. The CDR3 loop is CASSLGLADTGELFF. CDR3 sequence (DNA): TGCGCCAGCAGCTTAGGACTAGCGGACACCGGGGAGCTGTTTTTT.

A few counts support this clonotype. The chain links TRBV29-1 to TRBJ1-6; the D gene is possibly TRBD1 (5 bases). V dropped 7 bases and J dropped 5 bases, with 15 bases sitting between them. The CDR3 is 14 amino acids. Germline CDR1 is SQVTM and CDR2 is ANQGSEA. CDR3 sequence reads: CSARGELDNSPLHF. CDR3 in DNA: TGCAGCGCCCGAGGGGAATTGGATAATTCACCCCTCCACTTT.

This clonotype was detected a few times. The rearrangement uses TRBV11-2 and TRBJ2-1, with 7 nucleotides matching TRBD2. The CDR3 spans 16 residues. Trimming took 2 bases from V and 5 from J; bases not matched to a gene: 9. The germline V gene encodes CDR1 SGHAT and CDR2 FQNNGV. The CDR3 sequence: CASSLIWTRLDNEQFF. The CDR3 coding sequence is TGTGCCAGCAGCTTAATTTGGACTAGACTAGACAATGAGCAGTTCTTC. Variable domain in full (rest from reference TRBV11-2 and TRBJ2-1): EAGVAQSPRYKIIEKRQSVAFWCNPISGHATLYWYQQILGQGPKLLIQFQNNGVVDDSQLPKDRFSAERLKGVDSTLKIQPAKLEDSAVYLCASSLIWTRLDNEQFFGPGTRLTVL.

The rearrangement links TRBV4-3 to TRBJ2-1, with 10 bases matching TRBD2. The CDR3 runs 15 residues. With 2 bases clipped from V and 4 bases from J, the junction kept 2 bases outside the gene matches. Germline V gene data show CDR1 as LGHNA and CDR2 as YSLEER. CDR3 region: CASSQYSGRYNEQFF. The DNA for the CDR3 is TGCGCCAGCAGCCAATATAGCGGGAGGTACAATGAGCAGTTCTTC.

In this sample, this clonotype turned up many times. This chain uses TRBV20-1 with TRBJ1-6, with D tentatively TRBD1 (5 bases). CDR1 is DFQATT, CDR2 SNEGSKA, per germline (reference sequence). With 1 base removed from V and 5 bases from J, the gap between germline ends came to 12 bases. The CDR3 sequence is 15 residues long. The CDR3 loop reads CSARAGANDNSPLHF. The CDR3, as DNA: TGCAGTGCTAGAGCTGGGGCGAACGATAATTCACCCCTCCACTTT.

This sequence joins TRBV11-3 and TRBJ2-7; D call uncertain. There are 16 residues in the CDR3. The ends were cut back, 5 bases at V and 0 bases at J, with 17 bases in the middle. Germline V CDR1 and CDR2: SGHNT, YENEEA. The CDR3 DNA sequence: TGTGCCAGCAGCCATAGGGAAGGCCCCAGCTCCTACGAGCAGTACTTC. Amino acid sequence: CASSHREGPSSYEQYF.

This clonotype came up many times. The chain links TRBV6-5 to TRBJ1-1; D uncertain. The CDR3 covers 13 residues. From germline, CDR1 is MNHEY and CDR2 SVGAGI. V lost 5 bases, J lost 6 bases, and 13 bases lay in between. In DNA form, the CDR3 reads TGTGCCAGCAGTCCCCTGACGAAGGCTGAAGCTTTCTTT. It is translated as CASSPLTKAEAFF.

This clonotype has only a few counts. This chain joins TRBV11-2 and TRBJ2-3, with 8 bases identical to TRBD2. The J segment lost 6 bases and the V segment lost 6 bases, leaving 20 bases of the junction unmatched. The CDR3 is 18 residues long. Germline V gene data show CDR1 as SGHAT and CDR2 as FQNNGV. The CDR3 protein is CASSRGTTPGTRADTQYF. For the CDR3, the DNA is TGTGCCAGCAGTCGTGGAACCACACCGGGGACTAGGGCCGATACGCAGTATTTT.

The J gene is TRBJ2-7, the V gene TRBV6-6, with D perhaps matching TRBD1 (6 bases). Trimming shortened V by 6 bases and J by 2 bases, and 11 bases separated the two germline ends. Germline V CDR1 and CDR2: MNHNY, SVGAGI (reference sequence). The CDR3 length is 13 residues. CDR3 residues: CASSRGTPYEQYV. CDR3 DNA sequence: TGTGCCAGCAGCAGGGGTACTCCCTACGAGCAGTACGTC.

This clonotype has a count of ten or more. The rearrangement links TRBV10-2 to TRBJ1-6, with 8 bases lining up with TRBD1. Looked up from germline, CDR1 is WSHSY and CDR2 is SAAADI. V trimming: 6 bases; J trimming: 9 bases; junction bases outside the gene matches: 7. The CDR3 is 14 amino acids. The DNA of the CDR3 is TGCGCCAGCAGGGGGACGGGACAGGTTTCACCCCTCCACTTT. Amino acid sequence: CASRGTGQVSPLHF.

This chain links TRBV12-3 or TRBV12-4 with TRBJ2-1; TRBD2 is a possible D gene (6 bases). Trimming cost V 0 bases and J 6 bases, with 9 bases left between them. This CDR3 region has 14 residues. The CDR3 DNA is TGTGCCAGCAGTTTAGCGGGACTCACCAATGAGCAGTTCTTC. Amino acid sequence: CASSLAGLTNEQFF.

The chain has TRBV20-1 and TRBJ2-7; 7 nucleotides align to TRBD2. This CDR3 has 13 residues. The V gene end was trimmed by 4 bases and the J gene end by 4 bases; junction bases not matched to a gene: 7. Germline values: CDR1 DFQATT, CDR2 SNEGSKA (reference sequence). The CDR3 loop reads CSANGGGTYEQYF. The CDR3, as DNA: TGCAGTGCTAACGGGGGAGGGACTTACGAGCAGTACTTC.

This clonotype showed up just a few times. The gene calls are TRBV13 and TRBJ2-7; D tentatively reads TRBD1 or TRBD2 (7 bases each). CDR1 is PRHDT and CDR2 is FYEKMQ in the germline V gene (reference sequence). V was trimmed by 1 base and J by 2 bases, leaving 15 bases between them. The CDR3 loop spans 16 amino acids. CDR3 in DNA: TGTGCCAGCAGCTTAGAACGCCCAGGGGGGGCCTACGAGCAGTACGTC. Translated, it gives CASSLERPGGAYEQYV.

This clonotype was picked up many times. The chain uses TRBV6-2 or TRBV6-3 and TRBJ1-1; D is perhaps TRBD1 (5 bases). Trimming took 5 bases from V and 6 from J, leaving 25 bases between them. This CDR3 has 17 residues. CDR1 and CDR2 (germline): MNHEY, SVGEGT. In nucleotides, the CDR3 is TGTGCCAGCAGTCACGGGGGATTCACTCAACTACAACCTGAAGCTTTCTTT. Translated: CASSHGGFTQLQPEAFF.

This clonotype appeared many times. The chain links TRBV28 to TRBJ1-1, with no clear D. This CDR3 spans 15 amino acids. The ends were cut back, 7 bases at V and 0 bases at J, with 15 bases in the middle. Germline loops: CDR1 MDHEN, CDR2 SYDVKM. The CDR3 DNA sequence: TGTGCCAGCACCGTTCACAACCCCCTGAACACTGAAGCTTTCTTT. This codes for CASTVHNPLNTEAFF.

The genes are TRBV6-2 or TRBV6-3 and TRBJ2-3; D is unclear. Trimming stripped 6 bases from V and 5 bases from J, with 9 bases between. The CDR3 contains 12 residues. Germline CDR1 MNHEY, CDR2 SVGEGT. For the CDR3, the DNA is TGTGCCAGCAGCATGACTGGAGATACGCAGTATTTT. This translates into CASSMTGDTQYF.

This clonotype was detected many times. The chain has TRBV6-6 and TRBJ1-2; D may be TRBD1 (5 bases). The CDR3 totals 12 residues. Germline V gives CDR1 MNHNY, CDR2 SVGAGI (reference sequence). The ends were cut back, 8 bases at V and 6 bases at J, with 13 bases in the middle. The CDR3 nucleotides read TGTGCCAGCTCGGACATATCGAATGGCTACACCTTC. Amino acid sequence: CASSDISNGYTF.